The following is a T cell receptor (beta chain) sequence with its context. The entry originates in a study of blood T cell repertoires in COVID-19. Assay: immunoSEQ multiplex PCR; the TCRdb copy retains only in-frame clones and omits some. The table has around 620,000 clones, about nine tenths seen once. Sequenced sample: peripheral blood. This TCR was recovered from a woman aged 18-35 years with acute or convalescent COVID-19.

CDR3 sequence: CASSEVGDAFF. The CDR3 bases are TGTGCCAGCAGTGAGGTGGGAGATGCGTTCTTC. This chain uses TRBV2 with TRBJ2-1; perhaps TRBD2 as D (5 bases). V lost 3 bases and J lost 15, with 12 bases in between. Germline V gene sequence: CDR1 SNHLY, CDR2 FYNNEI. The CDR3 length is 11 residues.